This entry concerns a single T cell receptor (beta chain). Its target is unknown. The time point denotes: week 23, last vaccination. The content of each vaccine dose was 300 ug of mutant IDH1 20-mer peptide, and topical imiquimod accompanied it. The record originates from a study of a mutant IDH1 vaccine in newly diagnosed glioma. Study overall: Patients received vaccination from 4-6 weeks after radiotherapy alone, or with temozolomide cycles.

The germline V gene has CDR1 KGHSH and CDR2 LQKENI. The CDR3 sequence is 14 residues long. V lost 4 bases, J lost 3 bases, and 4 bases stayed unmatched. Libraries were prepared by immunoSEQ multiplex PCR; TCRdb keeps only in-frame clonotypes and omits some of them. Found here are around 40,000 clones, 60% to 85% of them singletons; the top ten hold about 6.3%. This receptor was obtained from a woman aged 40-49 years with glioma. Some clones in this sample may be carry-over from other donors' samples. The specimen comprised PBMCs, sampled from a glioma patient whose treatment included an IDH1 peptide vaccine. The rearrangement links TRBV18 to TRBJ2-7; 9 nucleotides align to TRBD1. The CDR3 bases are TGTGCCAGCTCACAAGGACAGGGGAACTACGAGCAGTACTTC. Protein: CASSQGQGNYEQYF.